The clone carrying this T cell receptor beta chain was counted a few times. These data originate in a study of blood T cell repertoires in COVID-19. Study context: COVID-19 samples collected from the United States, Italy and Spain covered acute and convalescent phases. T cells, B-cell-depleted T cells, or PBMCs supplied cDNA or gDNA.

In the original analysis: Reference gene primer amplification yielded estimated nucleated cell counts. Clones were sequenced by immunoSEQ multiplex PCR, and TCRdb holds only the in-frame ones, with some missing. V and J calls and clone size come straight from that table; D and trimming were deduced from the DNA. The sample yields 250,000 to 350,000 clones, about 90% seen once. The TCR was taken from a woman aged 45 to 65 who had recovered from COVID-19. The sequencing sample was made of peripheral blood.

DNA for the CDR3: TGCGCCAGCAGCCAAGATTACCCCGCGACTAACTATGGCTACACCTTC. This sequence encodes CASSQDYPATNYGYTF. The V call is TRBV4-3, the J call TRBJ1-2; D unclear. V lost 0 bases to trimming and J lost 0 bases, with 11 bases between them. This CDR3 comprises 16 residues. Germline V gives CDR1 LGHNA, CDR2 YSLEER.